This T cell receptor beta chain was sequenced during a study of T cells expressing NK-cell markers. Looking at the study overall: All TCR beta repertoires analysed originated from sorted CD3+CD56+NKG2C+, CD3+CD56+NKG2C- and CD3+CD56-NKG2C+ T cells. Study outcomes and limitations: HCMV specificity was not established for the expanded NKG2C+ T cell clones.

Germline lookup yields CDR1 SQVTM and CDR2 ANQGSEA. The CDR3 has 11 amino acids. With regard to this clonotype: Its antigen is unidentified.

Production of TCR beta cDNA relied on 5'RACE template switching with UMIs. TCRdb reprocessed the 5' RACE reads, keeping one entry per CDR3 protein, no DNA. This sample's clone table lists 500,000 or so distinct CDR3 sequences. The source material was blood T cells: a sorted CD56 or NKG2C T cell subset, CD4+ or CD8+ T cells, or bulk PBMC T cells (not recorded which). The rearrangement joins TRBV29-1 to TRBJ2-1; TCRdb reports TRBD1, a call that lacks DNA to check it against. The receptor was isolated from a man younger than 35 in good health. The CDR3 protein is CSGPDRGEQFF.